These 15 T cell receptor beta chains share one sample of origin, sequenced in a study of shared clonotypes between healthy human individuals (dated by TCRdb to about 2020). Library prep was done by the immunoSEQ multiplex PCR assay. Held by TCRdb, this immuneACCESS table contains in-frame sequences only and omits some clones. Under half of the omission traces to an unresolved V gene where checked; the cause of the rest is unknown. The sample table lists hundreds of thousands of clones, around 80% of them with a count of one. The ten biggest clones cover more than 10% of the sample. Sequencing was done on a sample of PBMCs. The receptor set was obtained from a woman in her thirties or forties in good health. Some clones in this sample may be carry-over from other donors' samples.

This clone was observed a few times. This chain joins TRBV6-6 and TRBJ2-5; TRBD1 is a possible D gene (5 bases). The CDR3 consists of 14 residues. CDR1 is MNHNY and CDR2 is SVGAGI in the germline V gene (reference sequence). The V and J ends lost 6 bases and 4 bases respectively, with 15 bases between them. CDR3: CASRRGEATETQYF. The DNA of the CDR3 is TGTGCCAGCAGAAGGGGTGAAGCGACAGAGACCCAGTACTTC.

V and J are TRBV18 and TRBJ2-2; 9 bases map to TRBD1. Germline V gene sequence: CDR1 KGHSH, CDR2 LQKENI. The V gene end was trimmed by 4 bases and the J gene end by 4 bases; junction bases not matched to a gene: 7. There are 16 residues in the CDR3. CDR3 coding DNA: TGTGCCAGCTCACAGGGGACAGGGCTGAGCACCGGGGAGCTGTTTTTT. Its protein is CASSQGTGLSTGELFF.

This clone has only one observation. CDR3 residues: CASSAGGTLRTEAFF. CDR3 bases: TGTGCCAGCAGCGCTGGGGGGACGCTGCGGACTGAAGCTTTCTTT. The chain combines TRBV28 with TRBJ1-1; tentative D call: TRBD1 (5 bases). The germline V gene encodes CDR1 MDHEN and CDR2 SYDVKM. V gave up 6 bases and J gave up 5 bases, with 19 bases separating them. The CDR3 has 15 residues.

The chain has TRBV9 and TRBJ2-5; 7 nucleotides match TRBD2. The V gene end was trimmed by 0 bases and the J gene end by 2 bases; junction bases not matched to a gene: 7. This CDR3 contains 16 residues. Germline CDR1 SGDLS, CDR2 YYNGEE. CDR3 region: CASSVGASGTQETQYF. The CDR3 coding sequence is TGTGCCAGCAGCGTAGGGGCTAGCGGCACTCAAGAGACCCAGTACTTC. Full variable domain (remainder filled in from reference TRBV9 and TRBJ2-5): DSGVTQTPKHLITATGQRVTLRCSPRSGDLSVYWYQQSLDQGLQFLIQYYNGEERAKGNILERFSAQQFPDLHSELNLSSLELGDSALYFCASSVGASGTQETQYFGPGTRLLVL.

This clone was found many times. The rearrangement uses TRBV28 and TRBJ1-5, with TRBD1 as a possible D gene (5 bases). The CDR3 spans 15 residues. Trimming shortened V by 5 bases and J by 0 bases, and 11 bases separated the two germline ends. Germline CDR1 is MDHEN and CDR2 is SYDVKM. The CDR3 here is CASSPDSYSNQPQHF. CDR3 nucleotide sequence: TGTGCCAGCAGTCCCGACAGCTATAGCAATCAGCCCCAGCATTTT.

The chain links TRBV2 to TRBJ2-2; 8 bases align to TRBD1. The CDR3 sequence is 14 residues long. The J segment lost 5 bases and the V segment lost 6 bases, leaving 5 bases of the junction unmatched. Germline V gene lookup returns CDR1 SNHLY and CDR2 FYNNEI. CDR3 nucleotides: TGTGCCAGCAGCTCCAGGGGGCCGACCGGGGAGCTGTTTTTT. Translation: CASSSRGPTGELFF.

This rearrangement joins TRBV30 to TRBJ2-5; D might be TRBD1 or TRBD2, each matching 5 bases. Per germline, CDR1 GTSNPN and CDR2 SVGIG (reference sequence). Trimming shortened V by 3 bases and J by 5 bases, and 13 bases separated the two germline ends. The CDR3 sequence is 13 residues long. The CDR3 sequence is CAWRPGPPETQYF. The CDR3 DNA follows: TGTGCCTGGAGGCCGGGACCTCCCGAGACCCAGTACTTC.

V usage is TRBV6-6 and J usage is TRBJ2-2, with TRBD1 identical over 10 bases. Germline V CDR1 and CDR2: MNHNY, SVGAGI (reference sequence). There are 15 residues in the CDR3. Unmatched junction bases numbered 5, after V lost 3 bases and J lost 7 bases. The CDR3 region is CASSYSTGGSGELFF. The CDR3 region has the DNA TGTGCCAGCAGTTATTCGACAGGGGGCAGCGGGGAGCTGTTTTTT.

As to this clone: A clone one base away is much larger, so this may be a read error. The chain recombines TRBV27 with TRBJ1-1; a weak D match, TRBD1 (5 bases). V lost 6 bases, J lost 2 bases, and 10 bases lay in between. Looked up from germline, CDR1 is MNHEY and CDR2 is SMNVEV (reference sequence). This CDR3 spans 13 amino acids. The CDR3 spells CASSRGTNTEAFF. The CDR3 DNA reads as TGTGCCAGCAGCCGAGGGACCAACACTGAAGCTTTCTTT.

The CDR3 DNA is TGTGCCAGCAGTTGGGGGGGGCGGGGGACAGATACGCAGTATTTT. This translates into CASSWGGRGTDTQYF. The chain couples TRBV27 to TRBJ2-3, with D possibly being TRBD2 (7 bases). This CDR3 contains 15 residues. The germline V and J ends were trimmed by 4 bases and 3 bases, with 14 bases remaining between them. Germline CDR1 MNHEY, CDR2 SMNVEV (reference sequence).

The V gene is TRBV9, the J gene TRBJ2-1, with TRBD2 matching 10 bases. The germline V gene encodes CDR1 SGDLS and CDR2 YYNGEE. The CDR3 runs to 14 residues. V trimming: 6 bases; J trimming: 3 bases; junction bases outside the gene matches: 3. The CDR3 DNA sequence: TGTGCCAGCAATAGCGGGGGGATCTACAATGAGCAGTTCTTC. This translates into CASNSGGIYNEQFF.

J is TRBJ1-1 and V is TRBV7-9; D possibly corresponds to TRBD1 (5 bases). In germline, CDR1 is SEHNR, CDR2 FQNEAQ (reference sequence). The CDR3 is 15 amino acids. V was clipped by 4 bases and J by 5 bases, with 17 bases between them. The CDR3 reads CASSSLLTWGTEAFF. The CDR3 bases are TGTGCCAGCAGCTCATTGTTGACGTGGGGGACTGAAGCTTTCTTT.

This clone came up once. A clone one base away is much larger, so this may be a read error. Other DNA sequences in this specimen translate into the identical CDR3. The chain recombines TRBV30 with TRBJ1-5; D perhaps matches TRBD1 (5 bases). The CDR3 contains 12 residues. Germline V gives CDR1 GTSNPN, CDR2 SVGIG (reference sequence). The CDR3 region is CAWGRINQPQHF. In nucleotides, the CDR3 is TGCGCCTGGGGACGGATCAATCAGCCCCAGCATTTT.

The chain joins TRBV27 to TRBJ2-5; possible D gene TRBD2, 5 bases. The germline V gene encodes CDR1 MNHEY and CDR2 SMNVEV (reference sequence). Trimming took 5 bases from V and 4 from J, leaving 11 bases between them. The length of the CDR3 is 13 residues. The CDR3 region is CASSPPGRETQYF. The CDR3 nucleotides read TGTGCCAGCAGTCCCCCGGGGAGAGAGACCCAGTACTTC.

Remarks on this clone: The same CDR3 is also encoded by other DNA sequences in this sample. CDR3 sequence reads: CASSYRVQETQYF. The DNA for the CDR3 is TGTGCCAGCAGTTACCGGGTCCAAGAGACCCAGTACTTC. V usage is TRBV7-2 and J usage is TRBJ2-5; D unresolved. The CDR3 consists of 13 residues. Germline assignment: CDR1 SGHTA and CDR2 FQGNSA. Trimming took off 6 bases at V and 1 base at J, with 9 bases between the two ends.